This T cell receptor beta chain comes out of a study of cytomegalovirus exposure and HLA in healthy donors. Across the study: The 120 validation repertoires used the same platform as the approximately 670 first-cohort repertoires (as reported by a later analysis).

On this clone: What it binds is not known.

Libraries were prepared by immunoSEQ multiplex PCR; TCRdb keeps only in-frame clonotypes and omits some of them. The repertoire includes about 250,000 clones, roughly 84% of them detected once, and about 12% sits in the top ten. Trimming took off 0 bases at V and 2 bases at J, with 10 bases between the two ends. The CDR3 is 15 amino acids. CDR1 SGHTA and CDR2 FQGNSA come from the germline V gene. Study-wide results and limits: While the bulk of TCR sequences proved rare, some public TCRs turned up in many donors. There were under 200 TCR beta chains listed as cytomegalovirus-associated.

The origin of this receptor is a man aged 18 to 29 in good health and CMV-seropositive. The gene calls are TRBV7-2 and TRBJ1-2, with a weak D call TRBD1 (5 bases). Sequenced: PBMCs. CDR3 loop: CASSLAGQGNYGYTF. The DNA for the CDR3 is TGTGCCAGCAGCTTAGCAGGTCAGGGAAACTATGGCTACACCTTC.